A single sample is the source of the 19 T cell receptor beta chains below, sequenced in a study of cytomegalovirus exposure and HLA in healthy donors. Primers included in the PCR were 60 Vbeta and 13 Jbeta primers. Method: immunoSEQ multiplex PCR; TCRdb's copy keeps in-frame clones and lacks some. Found here are around 130,000 clones, around 75% of them singletons; the top ten hold 1.5% to 2%. Material: PBMCs. Receptor source: a woman in her 30s in good health and CMV-seronegative.

This clone was seen just once. Mismatch with germline at one junction end may stem from a read error. This chain links TRBV7-9 with TRBJ1-1; 10 nucleotides align to TRBD1. This CDR3 is built from 17 residues. Germline V CDR1 and CDR2: SEHNR, FQNEAQ (reference sequence). The CDR3 bases are TGTTCCAGCAGCGCCCGGGACAGGGGTCTCCGGGACACTGAAGCTTTCTTT. As protein: CSSSARDRGLRDTEAFF.

V gene TRBV10-3 combines with J gene TRBJ1-2; 8 positions agree with TRBD1. The CDR3 runs 15 residues. The germline gives CDR1 ENHRY, CDR2 SYGVKD. The junction had 6 bases not matched to a gene; V was cut back by 2 bases and J by 4 bases. The CDR3 bases are TGTGCCATCAGTGAGCAGAATACAGGGGGCTATGGCTACACCTTC. This codes for CAISEQNTGGYGYTF.

This chain links TRBV7-3 with TRBJ2-1; TRBD2 matches 8 bases. The CDR3 is 16 residues long. The V gene's germline CDR1 is SGHTA and CDR2 FQGTGA. V was clipped by 5 bases and J by 3 bases; unmatched bases: 9. The CDR3 here is CASSPRTSWGYNEQFF. The DNA for the CDR3 is TGTGCCAGCAGCCCTAGGACTAGCTGGGGCTACAATGAGCAGTTCTTC.

The chain uses TRBV6-5 and TRBJ2-1, with no clear D. The CDR3 is made up of 14 amino acids. Trimming removed 1 base from V and 5 bases from J, with 9 bases in between. Germline V lookup: CDR1 MNHEY, CDR2 SVGAGI. Here the CDR3 DNA reads TGTGCCAGCAGTTACTATGGCCCGAACAATGAGCAGTTCTTC. Encoded protein: CASSYYGPNNEQFF.

The chain is built from TRBV5-5 and TRBJ1-2, with 10 bases aligning to TRBD1. V dropped 1 base and J dropped 3; count of bases not matched to a gene: 3. This CDR3 region has 15 residues. Germline values: CDR1 SGHKS, CDR2 YYEKEE (reference sequence). CDR3 loop: CASSLSGTGDYGYTF. CDR3 coding DNA: TGTGCCAGCAGCTTGTCCGGGACAGGGGACTATGGCTACACCTTC.

As DNA, the CDR3 is TGCGCCAGCAGCTTGGCGGTGGGGCCTACCGGGGCTTTCTTT. Residues: CASSLAVGPTGAFF. This rearrangement joins TRBV5-1 to TRBJ1-1; D might be TRBD1 (5 bases). V was pared by 0 bases and J by 11 bases, with 17 bases between. Germline V gene sequence: CDR1 SGHRS, CDR2 YFSETQ. The CDR3 loop spans 14 amino acids.

V and J are TRBV28 and TRBJ2-7; D is possibly TRBD2 (5 bases). With 6 bases removed from V and 0 bases from J, the gap between germline ends came to 21 bases. The germline V gene encodes CDR1 MDHEN and CDR2 SYDVKM. The CDR3 totals 17 residues. CDR3 protein: CASRPDSWTLSSYEQYF. CDR3 DNA sequence: TGTGCCAGCAGACCCGACTCATGGACTCTAAGCTCCTACGAGCAGTACTTC.

The chain joins TRBV28 to TRBJ1-2, with D unresolved. CDR3 length equals 11 residues. The V gene's germline CDR1 is MDHEN and CDR2 SYDVKM. V was trimmed by 10 bases and J by 4 bases, leaving 10 bases between them. The CDR3 sequence is CATSWAYGYTF. As DNA, the CDR3 is TGTGCCACCTCCTGGGCCTATGGCTACACCTTC.

The chain employs TRBV18 and TRBJ2-7, with D possibly being TRBD1 (6 bases). Trimming removed 3 bases at V and 3 bases at J, with 9 bases between. Per germline, CDR1 KGHSH and CDR2 LQKENI. This CDR3 is 13 amino acids long. CDR3 nucleotides: TGTGCCAGCTCACCGGGACAAAGCTACGAGCAGTACTTC. Translation: CASSPGQSYEQYF. Full variable domain (missing parts from reference TRBV18 and TRBJ2-7): NAGVMQNPRHLVRRRGQEARLRCSPMKGHSHVYWYRQLPEEGLKFMVYLQKENIIDESGMPKERFSAEFPKEGPSILRIQQVVRGDSAAYFCASSPGQSYEQYFGPGTRLTVT.

The gene calls are TRBV28 and TRBJ1-1; 8 bases align to TRBD1. The CDR3 is 12 amino acids. Germline V gene data show CDR1 as MDHEN and CDR2 as SYDVKM. V lost 6 bases to trimming and J lost 4 bases; unmatched junction nucleotides: 1. Here the CDR3 reads CASRQGGTEAFF. DNA for the CDR3: TGTGCCAGCAGACAGGGGGGCACTGAAGCTTTCTTT.

A note on this clone: At one of its ends the junction is not consistent with the germline gene, which may arise from a read error. The V call is TRBV4-1, the J call TRBJ1-5, with D maybe TRBD1 (5 bases). This CDR3 contains 17 residues. Germline values: CDR1 MGHRA, CDR2 YSYEKL. The CDR3 bases are TGCGCCGGCAGCCAAGAGATTTTCGGGGGAGAAACTCAGCCCCAGCATTTT. Its protein is CAGSQEIFGGETQPQHF.

The chain employs TRBV2 and TRBJ2-3; 7 nucleotides align to TRBD2. Germline loops: CDR1 SNHLY, CDR2 FYNNEI. The CDR3 is 15 residues long. J was trimmed by 2 bases and V by 8 bases; bases with no gene match: 10. The CDR3 bases are TGTGCCAGCGCTGAGAATAGCGGGTTCACAGATACGCAGTATTTT. It codes for CASAENSGFTDTQYF.

This clone was seen once. The chain recombines TRBV30 with TRBJ2-2; TRBD2 matches 13 bases. Germline-derived CDR1 and CDR2 are GTSNPN and SVGIG (reference sequence). The CDR3 is 16 residues long. After removal of 2 bases from V and 6 bases from J, the junction contained 6 bases not matched to a gene. This CDR3 reads CAWSRLGLAGSGELFF. DNA of the CDR3: TGTGCCTGGAGTCGGCTGGGACTAGCGGGATCCGGGGAGCTGTTTTTT.

The chain employs TRBV28 and TRBJ2-3, with D hard to call. The CDR3 loop spans 13 amino acids. The germline V and J ends were trimmed by 11 bases and 2 bases, with 14 bases remaining between them. CDR1 is MDHEN and CDR2 is SYDVKM in the germline V gene. CDR3 in amino acids: CAHSPSATDTQYF. The CDR3 DNA sequence: TGTGCCCATAGCCCCTCGGCCACAGATACGCAGTATTTT.

The V call is TRBV6-1, the J call TRBJ2-7; 8 bases are shared with TRBD1. CDR1 MNHNS and CDR2 SASEGT come from the germline V gene. The CDR3 loop spans 14 amino acids. Trimming at V came to 9 bases and at J to 1 base, leaving 8 bases not matched to a gene. The CDR3 loop is CASHRDRTSYEQYF. The CDR3 nucleotides read TGTGCCAGTCACCGGGACAGGACTTCCTACGAGCAGTACTTC.

The chain couples TRBV18 to TRBJ1-6; no firm D call. Trimming pared 2 bases from V and 8 bases from J, leaving 25 bases between. The CDR3 has 19 residues. CDR1 is KGHSH, CDR2 LQKENI, per germline. The CDR3 spells CASSPNSASVLLLDSPLHF. CDR3 DNA: TGTGCCAGCTCACCAAACTCTGCGTCGGTCCTCTTGTTGGATTCACCCCTCCACTTT.

The rearrangement uses TRBV28 and TRBJ2-7; TRBD2 might be the D (6 bases). The CDR3 contains 15 residues. The V gene's germline CDR1 is MDHEN and CDR2 SYDVKM. Deletions cut 3 bases from V and 3 bases from J, with 15 bases between. Written as DNA, the CDR3 is TGTGCCAGCAGTTTCGGTCTAGCGAATTTCTACGAGCAGTACTTC. This encodes CASSFGLANFYEQYF.

The gene calls are TRBV28 and TRBJ1-1, with a possible D match to TRBD1 (5 bases). This CDR3 contains 13 residues. Germline V gene lookup returns CDR1 MDHEN and CDR2 SYDVKM. Trimming shortened V by 8 bases and J by 4 bases, and 14 bases separated the two germline ends. The CDR3 region is CASLGTRGTEAFF. CDR3 DNA: TGTGCCAGCCTCGGAACAAGGGGCACTGAAGCTTTCTTT. Looking up the rest from reference TRBV28 and TRBJ1-1 gives the full variable domain: DVKVTQSSRYLVKRTGEKVFLECVQDMDHENMFWYRQDPGLGLRLIYFSYDVKMKEKGDIPEGYSVSREKKERFSLILESASTNQTSMYLCASLGTRGTEAFFGQGTRLTVV.

The sample holds a few counts of this clone. The J gene is TRBJ2-4, the V gene TRBV19; D gene uncertain. Trimming left V 3 bases short and J 0 bases short, with 12 bases between. The CDR3 consists of 16 residues. Germline V gene data show CDR1 as LNHDA and CDR2 as SQIVND (reference sequence). The CDR3 DNA reads as TGTGCCAGTAGTATCCCCAACCGCGTAGCCAAAAACATTCAGTACTTC. This encodes CASSIPNRVAKNIQYF.